This T cell receptor beta chain was documented in a study of T cells in localized non-small cell lung cancer. Study-level points and caveats: Adjacent lung was found to contain a median roughly 60 of the top 100 tumor clones. Adjacent uninvolved lung had the highest clonality, suggesting focused antigen responses.

This CDR3 has 14 amino acids. Germline CDR1 reads LNHNV; CDR2 reads YYDKDF (reference sequence). Trimming cost V 1 base and J 4 bases, with 7 bases left between them. Clones were read by immunoSEQ multiplex PCR, and TCRdb kept only the in-frame ones, dropping some. This sample has 58,000 or so clones, with roughly 88% found just once. On this clone: The antigen remains unidentified.

The sequence was obtained from a woman between 40 and 69 years old with stage I lung adenocarcinoma. V and J are TRBV15 and TRBJ1-4; no firm D call. Sequences were derived from peripheral blood, sampled before any cancer treatment. This CDR3 is CATSRGRNNEKLFF. CDR3 sequence (DNA): TGTGCCACCAGCAGAGGGCGGAATAATGAAAAACTGTTTTTT.